These T cell receptor beta chains were read from a single sample in a study of T-cell memory formation after mild COVID-19. TCRdb reanalysed the 5' RACE reads using MiXCR and keeps one entry per CDR3 protein. The data contain about 350,000 distinct CDR3 sequences, approximately 14% of them singletons. Sequenced input: PBMCs or a T cell subset sorted from them (not recorded which). These receptor sequences come from a man aged 18-30 years who had mild COVID-19 (a few samples of this study predate the infection). Cell type and time point are not known. CDR3s include the opening cysteine and the closing phenylalanine or tryptophan. The order of the fields is clone size, D gene, V gene, J gene, CDR3 protein, CDR3 DNA. A D gene is named only where the DNA matches it firmly. Only part of the rows carry a size: once, few, many, or a class if the clone is expanded.

few	NA	TRBV7-6	TRBJ1-1	CASSIDSNTEAFF	TGTGCCAGCAGCATAGACAGTAACACTGAAGCTTTCTTT
few	TRBD2	TRBV5-1	TRBJ2-1	CASSLQPSGGANEQFF	TGCGCCAGCAGCTTGCAGCCTAGCGGGGGGGCCAATGAGCAGTTCTTC
few	TRBD1	TRBV4-1	TRBJ2-6	CASSQVFSQGASGANVLTF	TGCGCCAGCAGCCAAGTCTTTTCACAGGGGGCCTCAGGGGCCAACGTCCTGACTTTC
NA	NA	TRBV5-1	TRBJ2-2	CASSQLGQGTDRELFF	TGCGCCAGCAGCCAGCTTGGGCAGGGGACGGACAGGGAGCTGTTTTTT
NA	NA	TRBV7-8	TRBJ1-1	CASSLDRRREAFF	TGTGCCAGCAGCTTAGATCGAAGACGTGAAGCTTTCTTT
NA	NA	TRBV6-5	TRBJ1-2	CASSTLGQENYGYTF	TGTGCCAGCAGCACACTGGGGCAGGAAAACTATGGCTACACCTTC
NA	TRBD1	TRBV7-2	TRBJ1-2	CASSPRTGAGYTF	TGTGCCAGCAGCCCACGGACAGGGGCTGGCTACACCTTC
NA	NA	TRBV20-1	TRBJ2-2	CSARDPRAGELFF	TGCAGTGCTAGAGATCCCCGGGCCGGGGAGCTGTTTTTT
many	NA	TRBV4-1	TRBJ2-1	CASSPRRTDNEQFF	TGCGCCAGCAGCCCACGCCGGACCGACAATGAGCAGTTCTTC
few	NA	TRBV9	TRBJ2-5	CASSVSGKETQYF	TGTGCCAGCAGCGTTTCAGGGAAAGAGACCCAGTACTTC
NA	NA	TRBV18	TRBJ2-2	CASSPPGRETTGELFF	TGTGCCAGCTCTCCTCCGGGCAGGGAAACCACCGGGGAGCTGTTTTTT
NA	NA	TRBV20-1	TRBJ1-4	CSARNPALNEKLFF	TGCAGTGCTAGAAACCCGGCCCTTAATGAAAAACTGTTTTTT
few	NA	TRBV12-3/TRBV12-4	TRBJ2-7	CASSSGTYVKYF	TGTGCCAGCAGCTCCGGGACTTACGTAAAGTACTTC
NA	NA	TRBV6-5	TRBJ1-1	CASSYSGGQNTEAFF	TGTGCCAGCAGTTACTCCGGGGGGCAGAACACTGAAGCTTTCTTT
NA	TRBD2	TRBV6-6	TRBJ2-7	CASSYRSGGTYEQYF	TGTGCCAGCAGTTACCGTAGCGGGGGGACCTACGAGCAGTACTTC
NA	NA	TRBV29-1	TRBJ2-1	CSVRRPDEQFF	TGCAGCGTTAGGAGACCCGATGAGCAGTTCTTC
few	NA	TRBV9	TRBJ1-5	CASSTGGFQPQHF	TGTGCCAGCAGCACAGGAGGTTTCCAGCCCCAGCATTTT
NA	NA	TRBV6-5	TRBJ2-1	CATSGVGSPIYNEQFF	TGTGCCACCTCAGGGGTGGGTAGCCCTATTTACAATGAGCAGTTCTTC
many	TRBD1	TRBV20-1	TRBJ2-2	CSASGTGKKLGGPAGELFF	TGCAGTGCCAGCGGGACAGGGAAAAAGTTGGGGGGGCCAGCCGGGGAGCTGTTTTTT
many	TRBD2	TRBV12-3/TRBV12-4	TRBJ2-7	CASSLTSGGSWEQYF	TGTGCCAGCAGCCTGACTAGCGGGGGCTCCTGGGAGCAGTACTTC
NA	NA	TRBV5-1	TRBJ2-7	CASSLAPRRSSSYEQYF	TGCGCCAGCAGCTTGGCGCCAAGAAGGTCATCCTCCTACGAGCAGTACTTC
NA	TRBD2	TRBV5-1	TRBJ2-3	CASKPWTSGGDTQYF	TGCGCCAGCAAACCCTGGACTAGCGGGGGTGATACGCAGTATTTT
NA	NA	TRBV6-1	TRBJ2-7	CASSEIRGYEQYF	TGTGCCAGCAGTGAAATCAGGGGATACGAGCAGTACTTC
NA	NA	TRBV7-2	TRBJ2-4	CASSSGIGIGNIQYF	TGTGCCAGCAGCTCCGGGATCGGGATCGGAAACATTCAGTACTTC
many	NA	TRBV6-2/TRBV6-3	TRBJ1-1	CASSYEGGLNTEAFF	TGTGCCAGCAGTTACGAGGGGGGCCTGAACACTGAAGCTTTCTTT
NA	TRBD2	TRBV5-1	TRBJ2-3	CASSASGGKTDTQYF	TGCGCCAGCAGCGCCAGCGGGGGAAAGACAGATACGCAGTATTTT
few	NA	TRBV7-2	TRBJ1-2	CASSPLNYGYTF	TGTGCCAGCAGCCCCCTAAACTATGGCTACACCTTC
NA	TRBD2	TRBV5-6	TRBJ2-5	CASSLKIAGAFQETQYF	TGTGCCAGCAGCTTGAAAATAGCGGGGGCCTTCCAAGAGACCCAGTACTTC
few	TRBD1	TRBV5-1	TRBJ2-2	CASSGQGPNTGELFF	TGCGCCAGCAGCGGACAGGGCCCGAACACCGGGGAGCTGTTTTTT
many	NA	TRBV5-1	TRBJ2-3	CASSLGGLRTDTQYF	TGCGCCAGCAGCTTGGGCGGGTTGCGCACAGATACGCAGTATTTT
few	NA	TRBV5-1	TRBJ2-2	CASGGTPGELFF	TGCGCCAGCGGAGGAACGCCCGGGGAGCTGTTTTTT
few	NA	TRBV9	TRBJ1-1	CASMGLYGGENTEAFF	TGTGCCAGCATGGGACTTTACGGGGGGGAGAACACTGAAGCTTTCTTT
NA	NA	TRBV7-2	TRBJ2-2	CASSLLRLTNTGELFF	TGTGCCAGCAGCTTATTGCGACTTACGAACACCGGGGAGCTGTTTTTT
few	TRBD2	TRBV7-2	TRBJ2-3	CASSFSGGAFDTQYF	TGTGCCAGCAGCTTCAGCGGGGGGGCCTTTGATACGCAGTATTTT
many	NA	TRBV7-7	TRBJ2-5	CASSIGVAGYQETQYF	TGTGCTAGCAGCATAGGAGTAGCTGGGTACCAAGAGACCCAGTACTTC
NA	TRBD1	TRBV5-1	TRBJ1-6	CASSLIGTGAGTLHF	TGCGCCAGCAGCTTAATCGGGACAGGGGCTGGGACCCTCCACTTT
NA	TRBD1	TRBV15	TRBJ2-7	CATSRDIQGGHEQYF	TGTGCCACCAGCAGAGATATACAGGGGGGCCACGAGCAGTACTTC
NA	NA	TRBV6-5	TRBJ2-5	CASSYSRKGETQYF	TGTGCCAGCAGTTACTCCCGGAAGGGAGAGACCCAGTACTTC
NA	NA	TRBV24-1	TRBJ2-5	CATSDTASGTETQYF	TGTGCCACCAGTGATACCGCGTCGGGTACGGAGACCCAGTACTTC
NA	TRBD1	TRBV4-1	TRBJ2-1	CASRRDRGYNEQFF	TGCGCCAGCAGAAGGGACAGGGGCTACAATGAGCAGTTCTTC
few	NA	TRBV10-3	TRBJ2-1	CAISAANEQFF	TGTGCCATCAGCGCCGCAAATGAGCAGTTCTTC
NA	NA	TRBV29-1	TRBJ2-3	CSVDGSAHYTQYF	TGCAGCGTTGATGGGTCCGCCCATTATACGCAGTATTTT